What follows is one T cell receptor beta chain and its context. Its antigen is unknown. The data were obtained in a study of shared clonotypes between healthy human individuals. Study as a whole: Plates per donor: three CD4 naive, three CD4 memory, two CD8 naive, one CD8 memory.

Overall study findings and caveats: Inspection by rarefaction showed sorted-subset sequencing to be incomplete despite large depth.

CD45RO+ cells plus CCR7-negative CD45RA+ TemRA cells formed CD8 memory. The authors ran the assay at deep level. This table comes from immunoSEQ multiplex PCR, and its TCRdb copy is limited to in-frame clones, with some not included. The sample has over 300,000 clones; around nine tenths are singletons. The length of the CDR3 is 14 residues. Germline-derived CDR1 and CDR2 are MGHDK and SYGVNS. V gave up 4 bases and J gave up 7 bases, with 14 bases separating them. This chain connects TRBV25-1 to TRBJ1-5, with D possibly matching TRBD1 (5 bases). The origin of this receptor is a man in his late teens or twenties in good health. Sequenced material: memory CD8+ T cells sorted from blood. Noted subset: CD45RO+ cells pooled with CCR7-negative TemRA cells. CDR3 amino acids: CASSGVGVGQPQHF. For the CDR3, the DNA is TGTGCCAGCAGTGGGGTGGGGGTCGGGCAGCCCCAGCATTTT.